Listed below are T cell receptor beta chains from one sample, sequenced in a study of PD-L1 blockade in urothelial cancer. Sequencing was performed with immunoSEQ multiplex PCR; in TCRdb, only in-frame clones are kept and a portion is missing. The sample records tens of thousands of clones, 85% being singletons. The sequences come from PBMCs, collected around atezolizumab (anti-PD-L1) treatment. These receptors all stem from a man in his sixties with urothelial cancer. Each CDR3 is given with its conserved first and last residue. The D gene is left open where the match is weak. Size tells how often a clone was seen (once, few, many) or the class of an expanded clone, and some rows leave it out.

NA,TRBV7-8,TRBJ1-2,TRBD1,CASSGAQGNYGYTF,TGTGCCAGCAGCGGCGCACAGGGGAACTATGGCTACACCTTC
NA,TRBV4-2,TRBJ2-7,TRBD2,CASSGQLAGGPEQYF,TGTGCCAGCAGCGGCCAACTAGCGGGAGGGCCGGAGCAGTACTTC
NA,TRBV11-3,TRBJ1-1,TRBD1,CASSLGDSSNTEAFF,TGTGCCAGCAGCTTAGGGGACAGCTCCAACACTGAAGCTTTCTTT
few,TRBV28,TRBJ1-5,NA,CASSPSNQPQHF,TGTGCCAGCAGCCCGAGCAATCAGCCCCAGCATTTT
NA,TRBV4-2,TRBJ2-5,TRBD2,CASSHRLAGEQETQYF,TGTGCCAGCAGCCACCGACTAGCGGGGGAGCAAGAGACCCAGTACTTC
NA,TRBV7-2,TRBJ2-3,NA,CASSLGPRTDTQYF,TGTGCCAGCAGCTTAGGGCCGCGCACAGATACGCAGTATTTT
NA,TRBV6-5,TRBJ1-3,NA,CASSYGGTGNTIYF,TGTGCCAGCAGTTACGGGGGGACTGGAAACACCATATATTTT
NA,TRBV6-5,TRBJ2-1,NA,CASSPIDYGEQFF,TGTGCCAGCAGCCCCATCGATTACGGTGAGCAGTTCTTC
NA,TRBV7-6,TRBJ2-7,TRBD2,CASSLTSDPYEQYF,TGTGCCAGCAGCCTCACTAGCGACCCTTACGAGCAGTACTTC
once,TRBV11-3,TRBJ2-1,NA,CASSQIYTQRGQFF,TGTGCCAGCAGCCAAATTTACACGCAACGGGGGCAGTTCTTC
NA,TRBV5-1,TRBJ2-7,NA,CASKLKGRDEQYF,TGCGCCAGCAAATTAAAAGGCAGGGACGAGCAGTACTTC
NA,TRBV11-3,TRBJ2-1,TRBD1,CASSRGTGVLNEQFF,TGTGCCAGCAGCCGCGGGACAGGGGTTTTAAATGAGCAGTTCTTC
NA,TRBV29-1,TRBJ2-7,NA,CSVASTASSYEQYF,TGCAGCGTTGCCTCTACTGCGAGCTCCTACGAGCAGTACTTC
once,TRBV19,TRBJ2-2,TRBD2,CASTYGLATGELFF,TGTGCCAGTACCTACGGACTAGCTACCGGGGAGCTGTTTTTT
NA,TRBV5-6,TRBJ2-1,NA,CASSFSGGRYNEQFF,TGTGCCAGCAGCTTTAGCGGAGGTCGCTACAATGAGCAGTTCTTC
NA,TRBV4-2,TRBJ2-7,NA,CASSQGEGWYEQYF,TGTGCCAGCAGCCAAGGCGAGGGCTGGTACGAGCAGTACTTC
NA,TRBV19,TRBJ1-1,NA,CASKGGGFVTEAFF,TGTGCCAGCAAAGGGGGGGGCTTTGTCACTGAAGCTTTCTTT
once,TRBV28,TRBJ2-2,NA,CASSLRTANTGELFF,TGTGCCAGCAGTTTACGGACAGCGAACACCGGGGAGCTGTTTTTT
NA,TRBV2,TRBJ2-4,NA,CASSEVRVARRGNIQYF,TGTGCCAGCAGTGAAGTCCGCGTGGCGAGAAGGGGAAACATTCAGTACTTC
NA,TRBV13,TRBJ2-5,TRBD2,CASSLTGTSGPETQYF,TGTGCCAGCAGTCTAACCGGGACTAGTGGACCAGAGACCCAGTACTTC
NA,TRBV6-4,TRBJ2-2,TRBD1,CASSSSGTVATGELFF,TGTGCCAGCAGTTCCTCCGGGACAGTCGCCACCGGGGAGCTGTTTTTT
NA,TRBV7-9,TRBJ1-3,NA,CASSYTSGLRNTIYF,TGTGCCAGCAGCTACACGTCGGGGTTACGAAACACCATATATTTT
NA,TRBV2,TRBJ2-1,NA,CASSDRRGASYNEQFF,TGTGCCAGCAGTGATCGTAGGGGCGCCTCCTACAATGAGCAGTTCTTC
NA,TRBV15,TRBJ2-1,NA,CATSPRGSWANEQFF,TGTGCCACCAGCCCCCGGGGTTCCTGGGCCAATGAGCAGTTCTTC
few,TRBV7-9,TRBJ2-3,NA,CASSSGAGLPDTQYF,TGTGCCAGCAGCTCTGGGGCGGGGCTGCCAGATACGCAGTATTTT
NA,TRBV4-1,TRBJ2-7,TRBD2,CASSQQTGTSGLYEQYF,TGCGCCAGCAGCCAACAAACCGGGACTAGCGGCCTCTACGAGCAGTACTTC
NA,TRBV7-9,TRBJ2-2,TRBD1,CASSFTGVGELFF,TGTGCCAGCAGCTTTACAGGGGTAGGGGAGCTGTTTTTT
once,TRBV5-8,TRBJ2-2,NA,CASSSDRSGELFF,TGTGCCAGCAGCTCTGACAGATCCGGGGAGCTGTTTTTT
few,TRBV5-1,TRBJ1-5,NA,CASSLAGGSQPQHF,TGCGCCAGCAGCTTGGCGGGGGGGTCTCAGCCCCAGCATTTT
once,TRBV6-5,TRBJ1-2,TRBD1,CASRRTGGGYTF,TGTGCCAGCAGAAGGACAGGGGGAGGCTACACCTTC
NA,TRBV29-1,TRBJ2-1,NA,CSAGIPMGGEQFF,TGCAGCGCCGGGATTCCGATGGGGGGTGAGCAGTTCTTC
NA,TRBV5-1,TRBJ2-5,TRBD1,CASSRQGEQETQYF,TGCGCCAGCAGCCGTCAGGGGGAACAAGAGACCCAGTACTTC
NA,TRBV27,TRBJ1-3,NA,CASSKRQDLSGNTIYF,TGTGCCAGCAGTAAAAGACAGGACCTCTCTGGAAACACCATATATTTT
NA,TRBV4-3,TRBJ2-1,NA,CASSQEFGVSYNEQFF,TGCGCCAGCAGCCAAGAGTTCGGGGTCTCCTACAATGAGCAGTTCTTC
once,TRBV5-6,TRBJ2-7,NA,CASSSSGREQYF,TGTGCCAGCAGCTCGAGTGGGCGCGAGCAGTACTTC
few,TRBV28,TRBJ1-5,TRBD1,CASSSQDRGLGQPQHF,TGTGCCAGCAGTTCTCAGGACAGGGGGCTTGGGCAGCCCCAGCATTTT